This T cell receptor (beta chain) was identified during a study of blood T cells in healthy people across ages. A second PCR, run for about 6 to 11 cycles, used a sample-barcoded 5' primer plus a J-beta primer mix. TCRdb processed the 5' RACE reads anew with MiXCR; each CDR3 protein has one entry. The sample holds 890,000 or so distinct CDR3 sequences, about 62% seen once. Isolated per sample were at least 7 million PBMCs. This clonotype was counted only a few times. Losses at the gene ends were 6 bases for V and 0 bases for J; bases not matched to a gene: 12. CDR3 length: 16 amino acids. Germline CDR1 SQVTM, CDR2 ANQGSEA.

Material: blood. This clonotype was sampled from a man aged 25 to 45 in good health. The rearrangement uses TRBV29-1 and TRBJ1-2; 8 positions agree with TRBD1. CDR3 in amino acids: CSVGLQGQGANYGYTF. CDR3 coding DNA: TGCAGCGTCGGCTTACAAGGACAGGGAGCTAACTATGGCTACACCTTC.